The rows below give T cell receptor beta chains drawn from one sample of a study of T-cell memory formation after mild COVID-19. TCRdb reprocessed the 5' RACE reads with MiXCR, giving one entry per CDR3 protein. The data contain tens of thousands of distinct CDR3 sequences, 7.3% of them singletons. The sequenced sample consisted of PBMCs or a T cell subset sorted from them (not recorded which). The receptors stem from a man aged 18 to 35 who had mild COVID-19 (a few samples of this study predate the infection). Cell type and time point are not known. Each CDR3 is given with its conserved first and last residue. A D gene is named only where the DNA matches it firmly. Only some rows state a clone size, as once, few, many or a class for expanded clones.

NA	NA	TRBV12-3/TRBV12-4	TRBJ1-1	CASSFWGATEAFF	TGTGCCAGCAGTTTCTGGGGCGCCACTGAAGCTTTCTTT
NA	TRBD1	TRBV28	TRBJ2-1	CASSFDLGTGGFNEQFF	TGTGCCAGCAGCTTCGACCTTGGGACAGGGGGTTTCAATGAGCAGTTCTTC
many	TRBD2	TRBV7-2	TRBJ2-7	CASSLTPGLAGVPGQQYF	TGTGCCAGCAGCTTAACGCCTGGACTAGCGGGCGTCCCAGGGCAGCAGTACTTC
NA	TRBD2	TRBV12-3/TRBV12-4	TRBJ2-3	CASSLPLTSGSTDTQYF	TGTGCCAGCAGTTTACCTTTGACTAGCGGGAGCACAGATACGCAGTATTTT
medium-sized	TRBD1	TRBV7-2	TRBJ2-1	CASSRDRGNNEQFF	TGTGCCAGCAGCCGGGACAGGGGGAACAATGAGCAGTTCTTC
many	NA	TRBV12-3/TRBV12-4	TRBJ2-2	CASSWAGGLTGELFF	TGTGCCAGCAGTTGGGCAGGGGGACTCACCGGGGAGCTGTTTTTT
few	TRBD2	TRBV5-1	TRBJ2-1	CASSSGLAGGSEQFF	TGCGCCAGCAGCTCCGGACTAGCGGGGGGTTCTGAGCAGTTCTTC
few	TRBD2	TRBV7-9	TRBJ2-3	CASHKGLAASTDTQYF	TGTGCCAGCCACAAGGGACTAGCGGCTAGCACAGATACGCAGTATTTT
many	TRBD1	TRBV11-2	TRBJ2-5	CASSPGTGKETQYF	TGTGCCAGCAGCCCCGGGACAGGGAAAGAGACCCAGTACTTC
NA	TRBD1	TRBV25-1	TRBJ2-2	CASSPGQGRTGELFF	TGTGCCAGCAGTCCGGGACAGGGGCGGACCGGGGAGCTGTTTTTT
NA	NA	TRBV5-1	TRBJ2-1	CASSLDVSSYNEQFF	TGCGCCAGCAGCTTGGATGTATCATCCTACAATGAGCAGTTCTTC
NA	NA	TRBV5-1	TRBJ2-3	CASSPGWIGTDTQYF	TGCGCCAGCAGCCCGGGATGGATCGGCACAGATACGCAGTATTTT
few	NA	TRBV20-1	TRBJ1-4	CSAFGLTNEKLFF	TGCAGTGCTTTTGGGCTCACTAATGAAAAACTGTTTTTT
many	NA	TRBV5-1	TRBJ2-1	CASSRVLVGEQFF	TGCGCCAGCAGCCGTGTTCTAGTGGGTGAGCAGTTCTTC
NA	TRBD2	TRBV5-1	TRBJ2-7	CASSISGVTYEQYF	TGCGCCAGCAGCATTAGCGGGGTGACCTACGAGCAGTACTTC
NA	NA	TRBV5-1	TRBJ2-5	CASSNQETQYF	TGCGCCAGCAGCAACCAAGAGACCCAGTACTTC
many	NA	TRBV29-1	TRBJ2-3	CSVLLPPGSDTQYF	TGCAGCGTTCTCTTGCCTCCCGGATCAGATACGCAGTATTTT
many	TRBD2	TRBV27	TRBJ2-2	CASKRGGTGELFF	TGTGCCAGCAAACGGGGGGGCACCGGGGAGCTGTTTTTT
few	NA	TRBV28	TRBJ1-2	CASSSSGRRLYGYTF	TGTGCCAGCAGTTCCTCAGGCAGGAGACTCTATGGCTACACCTTC
NA	TRBD1	TRBV9	TRBJ2-5	CASSVSPRDRRETQYF	TGTGCCAGCAGCGTCTCCCCCCGGGACAGGCGGGAGACCCAGTACTTC
NA	TRBD2	TRBV5-4	TRBJ2-5	CASSQTSGPETQYF	TGTGCCAGCAGCCAGACTAGCGGGCCAGAGACCCAGTACTTC
few	NA	TRBV30	TRBJ2-5	CAWSLGWETQYF	TGTGCCTGGAGTTTAGGTTGGGAGACCCAGTACTTC
many	NA	TRBV27	TRBJ2-3	CASKTSTDTQYF	TGTGCCAGCAAAACTAGCACAGATACGCAGTATTTT
many	NA	TRBV4-3	TRBJ2-7	CASSRNVGGSSYEQYF	TGCGCCAGCAGCCGCAATGTAGGGGGGAGCTCCTACGAGCAGTACTTC
few	NA	TRBV7-2	TRBJ2-3	CASGGVTDTQYF	TGTGCCAGCGGGGGCGTCACAGATACGCAGTATTTT
few	NA	TRBV9	TRBJ2-2	CASSPQVAAARELFF	TGTGCCAGCAGCCCTCAGGTTGCGGCCGCCAGGGAGCTGTTTTTT
NA	NA	TRBV12-3/TRBV12-4	TRBJ2-2	CASSPGQTGELFF	TGTGCCAGCAGCCCCGGACAGACCGGGGAGCTGTTTTTT
few	NA	TRBV6-6	TRBJ1-1	CAVFRGMNTEAFF	TGTGCCGTGTTCAGGGGCATGAACACTGAAGCTTTCTTT
many	NA	TRBV7-2	TRBJ1-1	CASSLVSRTDTEAFF	TGTGCCAGCAGCTTAGTGTCTCGAACGGACACTGAAGCTTTCTTT
few	NA	TRBV4-3	TRBJ2-7	CASSGSMGRGAEQYF	TGCGCCAGCAGCGGCAGCATGGGCAGGGGTGCCGAGCAGTACTTC
few	NA	TRBV20-1	TRBJ1-2	CSLWTKYGYTF	TGCAGTTTGTGGACTAAGTATGGCTACACCTTC
NA	NA	TRBV29-1	TRBJ1-1	CSAAGVGTEAFF	TGCAGCGCGGCAGGGGTGGGCACTGAAGCTTTCTTT
many	TRBD2	TRBV7-2	TRBJ2-7	CASTPLAGAYEQYF	TGTGCCAGCACCCCTCTGGCGGGGGCCTACGAGCAGTACTTC
few	NA	TRBV7-2	TRBJ1-5	CASSSTPSNQPQHF	TGTGCCAGCAGCTCGACACCTTCCAATCAGCCCCAGCATTTT
many	TRBD1	TRBV2	TRBJ1-5	CASRRDSNQPQHF	TGTGCCAGCAGGCGGGACAGTAATCAGCCCCAGCATTTT
few	TRBD2	TRBV4-3	TRBJ2-4	CASSQEFLAGGPDIQYF	TGCGCCAGCAGCCAAGAATTCCTAGCGGGGGGGCCGGACATTCAGTACTTC
NA	TRBD2	TRBV4-1	TRBJ2-1	CASSPGTSGGYNEQFF	TGCGCCAGCAGCCCCGGGACTAGCGGGGGCTACAATGAGCAGTTCTTC
many	TRBD1	TRBV19	TRBJ2-3	CASSSRDRGSTDTQYF	TGTGCCAGTAGTTCCCGGGACAGAGGTAGCACAGATACGCAGTATTTT
few	NA	TRBV5-1	TRBJ2-7	CASGDSFYEQYF	TGCGCCAGCGGAGACAGTTTCTACGAGCAGTACTTC
NA	NA	TRBV7-9	TRBJ2-5	CASSSGRQETQYF	TGTGCCAGCAGTTCCGGACGTCAAGAGACCCAGTACTTC
many	NA	TRBV20-1	TRBJ2-3	CSAGNRADTQYF	TGCAGTGCTGGAAACAGGGCAGATACGCAGTATTTT
few	NA	TRBV6-5	TRBJ2-2	CASSYERYRVGTGELFF	TGTGCCAGCAGTTACGAACGGTACAGGGTCGGCACCGGGGAGCTGTTTTTT
NA	NA	TRBV5-1	TRBJ2-1	CASSFPRGEYNEQFF	TGCGCCAGCAGCTTCCCCAGGGGGGAGTACAATGAGCAGTTCTTC
few	NA	TRBV28	TRBJ1-1	CASLNDGTEAFF	TGTGCCAGCCTGAACGATGGCACTGAAGCTTTCTTT
NA	NA	TRBV11-2	TRBJ2-4	CASSLGDIQYF	TGTGCCAGCAGCTTAGGGGACATTCAGTACTTC
NA	TRBD1	TRBV4-2	TRBJ2-3	CASSQDSLQGAGTDTQYF	TGTGCCAGCAGCCAGGATTCACTACAGGGGGCAGGGACAGATACGCAGTATTTT
many	NA	TRBV12-3/TRBV12-4	TRBJ2-7	CASGGIRGPYEQYF	TGTGCCAGCGGGGGGATCCGGGGGCCGTACGAGCAGTACTTC
few	TRBD1	TRBV4-1	TRBJ1-2	CASSQVLRTGSNYGYTF	TGCGCCAGCAGCCAAGTACTCCGGACAGGGTCTAACTATGGCTACACCTTC
NA	NA	TRBV7-9	TRBJ2-3	CASSPSGARTDTQYF	TGTGCCAGCAGCCCCTCTGGGGCCCGGACAGATACGCAGTATTTT
NA	NA	TRBV20-1	TRBJ1-2	CSARDASNYGYTF	TGCAGTGCTAGAGATGCCAGTAACTATGGCTACACCTTC
few	NA	TRBV12-3/TRBV12-4	TRBJ1-1	CASSPRPDEAFF	TGTGCCAGCAGCCCTAGGCCAGATGAAGCTTTCTTT